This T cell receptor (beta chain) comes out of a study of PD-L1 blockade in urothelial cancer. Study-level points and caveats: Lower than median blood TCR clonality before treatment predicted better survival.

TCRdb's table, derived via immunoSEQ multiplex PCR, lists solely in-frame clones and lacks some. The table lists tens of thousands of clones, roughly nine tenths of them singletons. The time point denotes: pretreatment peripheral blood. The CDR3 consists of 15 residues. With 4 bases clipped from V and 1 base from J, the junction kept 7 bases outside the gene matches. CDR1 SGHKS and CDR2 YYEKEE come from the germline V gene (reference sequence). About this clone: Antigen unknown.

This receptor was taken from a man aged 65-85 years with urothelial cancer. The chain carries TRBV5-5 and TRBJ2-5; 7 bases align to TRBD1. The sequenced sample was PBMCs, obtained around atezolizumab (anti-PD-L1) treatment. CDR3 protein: CASSTDRTIQETQYF. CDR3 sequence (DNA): TGTGCCAGCAGCACGGACAGGACCATCCAAGAGACCCAGTACTTC.